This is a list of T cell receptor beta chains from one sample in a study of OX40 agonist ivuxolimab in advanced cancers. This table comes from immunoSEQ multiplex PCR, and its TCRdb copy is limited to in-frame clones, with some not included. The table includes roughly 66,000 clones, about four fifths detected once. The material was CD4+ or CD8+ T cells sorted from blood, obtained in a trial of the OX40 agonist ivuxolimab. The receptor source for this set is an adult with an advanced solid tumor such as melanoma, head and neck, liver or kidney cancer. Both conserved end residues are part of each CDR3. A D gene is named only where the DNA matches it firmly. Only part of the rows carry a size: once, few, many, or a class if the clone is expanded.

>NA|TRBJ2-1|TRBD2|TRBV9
CASSVQLAGGMNEQFF
TGTGCCAGCAGCGTACAACTAGCGGGGGGTATGAATGAGCAGTTCTTC
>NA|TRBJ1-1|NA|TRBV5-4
CASSSAKTTEAFF
TGTGCCAGCAGCTCTGCTAAAACCACTGAAGCTTTCTTT
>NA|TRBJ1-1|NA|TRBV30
CAYHPTENTEAFF
TGTGCCTACCATCCGACAGAGAACACTGAAGCTTTCTTT
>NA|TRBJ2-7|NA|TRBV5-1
CASSKFPGSPSYEQYF
TGCGCCAGCAGTAAATTTCCGGGGTCCCCTTCCTACGAGCAGTACTTC
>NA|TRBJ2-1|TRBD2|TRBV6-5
CASSYSPSGGDNEQFF
TGTGCCAGCAGTTACTCGCCTAGCGGGGGGGACAATGAGCAGTTCTTC
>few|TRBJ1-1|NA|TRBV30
CAWTSRTEAFF
TGTGCCTGGACTAGTAGGACTGAAGCTTTCTTT
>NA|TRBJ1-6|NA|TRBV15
CATSRDIGQGTDSPLHF
TGTGCCACCAGCAGAGATATTGGACAAGGGACGGATTCACCCCTCCACTTT
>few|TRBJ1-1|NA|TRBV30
CAWSVQVGHSGTEAFF
TGTGCCTGGAGTGTACAGGTCGGACACTCGGGGACTGAAGCTTTCTTT
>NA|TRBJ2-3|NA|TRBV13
CASSYVSWEDNTQYF
TGTGCCAGCAGCTACGTAAGTTGGGAAGATAACACGCAGTATTTT
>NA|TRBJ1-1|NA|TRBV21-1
CASSPGRSEAFF
TGTGCCAGCAGCCCCGGTCGGTCTGAAGCTTTCTTT
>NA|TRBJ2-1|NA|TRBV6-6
CATKGVSYNEQFF
TGTGCCACAAAGGGGGTTTCCTACAATGAGCAGTTCTTC
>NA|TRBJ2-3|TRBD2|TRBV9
CASSDHEAGSTDTQYF
TGTGCCAGCAGCGACCACGAAGCGGGGAGCACAGATACGCAGTATTTT
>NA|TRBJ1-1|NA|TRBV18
CASSPAGEAFF
TGTGCCAGCTCACCTGCGGGGGAAGCTTTCTTT
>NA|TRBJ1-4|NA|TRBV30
CAWSLGGGKLFF
TGTGCCTGGAGCCTGGGGGGGGGAAAACTGTTTTTT
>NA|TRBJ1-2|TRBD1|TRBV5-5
CASSLGQGVDYGYTF
TGTGCCAGCAGCTTGGGACAGGGGGTGGACTATGGCTACACCTTC
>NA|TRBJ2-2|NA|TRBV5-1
CASSLAQVNTGELFF
TGCGCCAGCAGCTTGGCACAGGTGAACACCGGGGAGCTGTTTTTT
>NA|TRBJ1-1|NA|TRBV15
CATSRAGIANTEAFF
TGTGCCACCAGCAGAGCGGGTATTGCGAACACTGAAGCTTTCTTT
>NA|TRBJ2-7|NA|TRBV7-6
CASSLSGSIYEQYF
TGTGCCAGCAGCTTATCAGGCAGCATCTACGAGCAGTACTTC
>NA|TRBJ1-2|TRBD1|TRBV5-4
CASSLENRGGGYTF
TGTGCCAGCAGCTTAGAAAACAGGGGTGGCGGCTACACCTTC
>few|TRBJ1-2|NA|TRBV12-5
CASGLTGNYGYTF
TGTGCTAGTGGTTTGACAGGGAACTATGGCTACACCTTC
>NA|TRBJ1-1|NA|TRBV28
CASSFPGINTEAFF
TGTGCCAGCAGTTTTCCAGGGATTAACACTGAAGCTTTCTTT
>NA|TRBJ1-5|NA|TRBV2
CASSVGGAGQPQHF
TGTGCCAGCAGTGTCGGGGGGGCTGGTCAGCCCCAGCATTTT
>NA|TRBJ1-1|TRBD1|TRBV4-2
CASSQLTGTGNTEAFF
TGTGCCAGCAGCCAGTTAACCGGGACAGGGAACACTGAAGCTTTCTTT
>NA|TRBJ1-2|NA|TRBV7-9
CASSLDTNYGYTF
TGTGCCAGCAGCTTAGATACCAACTATGGCTACACCTTC
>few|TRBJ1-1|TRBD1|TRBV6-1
CASSELGQTRSTEAFF
TGTGCCAGCAGTGAACTGGGACAGACGAGGAGCACTGAAGCTTTCTTT
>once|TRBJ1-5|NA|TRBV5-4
CASSLAGDNQPQHF
TGTGCCAGCAGCTTGGCCGGTGACAATCAGCCCCAGCATTTT
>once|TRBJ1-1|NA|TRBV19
CASRRGGDTEAFF
TGTGCCAGCAGGAGGGGTGGGGACACTGAAGCTTTCTTT
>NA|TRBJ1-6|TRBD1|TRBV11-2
CASSLVPDRGRSPLHF
TGTGCCAGCAGCTTAGTCCCTGACAGGGGTCGATCACCCCTCCACTTT
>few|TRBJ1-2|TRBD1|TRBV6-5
CASSYTGTGNYGYTF
TGTGCCAGCAGTTACACAGGGACAGGCAACTATGGCTACACCTTC
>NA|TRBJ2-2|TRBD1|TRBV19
CASTFGTGDPTGELFF
TGTGCCAGTACCTTCGGGACAGGGGATCCGACCGGGGAGCTGTTTTTT
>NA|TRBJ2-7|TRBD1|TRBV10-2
CASKVTGGPTYEQYF
TGCGCCAGCAAAGTCACAGGGGGCCCTACCTACGAGCAGTACTTC
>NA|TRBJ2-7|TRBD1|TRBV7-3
CASSLTGEGKQYF
TGTGCCAGCAGCTTGACAGGGGAAGGGAAGCAGTACTTC
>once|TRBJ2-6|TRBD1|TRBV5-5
CASSLMGQVTGANVLTF
TGTGCCAGCAGCTTGATGGGACAGGTGACCGGGGCCAACGTCCTGACTTTC
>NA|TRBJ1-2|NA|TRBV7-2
CASSLALKSTNYGYTF
TGTGCCAGCAGCTTAGCCCTTAAGTCAACTAACTATGGCTACACCTTC
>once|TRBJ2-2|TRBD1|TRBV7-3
CASSSQGAYGELFF
TGTGCCAGCAGCTCGCAGGGGGCTTACGGGGAGCTGTTTTTT
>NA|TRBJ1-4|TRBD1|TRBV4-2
CASSQVGQGEEKLFF
TGTGCCAGCAGCCAAGTCGGACAGGGGGAAGAAAAACTGTTTTTT
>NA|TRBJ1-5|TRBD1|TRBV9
CASSAGQGGSQPQHF
TGTGCCAGCAGCGCCGGACAGGGAGGAAGTCAGCCCCAGCATTTT
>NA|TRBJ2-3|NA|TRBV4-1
CASSQAGQARVTDTQYF
TGCGCCAGCAGCCAAGCAGGGCAGGCCCGGGTCACAGATACGCAGTATTTT
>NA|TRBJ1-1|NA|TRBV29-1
CSAKTNEAFF
TGCAGCGCTAAGACTAATGAAGCTTTCTTT
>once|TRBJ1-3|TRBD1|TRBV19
CASMGDRVNAGNTIYF
TGTGCCAGTATGGGGGACAGGGTAAACGCTGGAAACACCATATATTTT
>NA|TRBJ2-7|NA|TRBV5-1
CASRRENRETYEQYF
TGCGCCAGCAGAAGAGAGAACAGGGAAACCTACGAGCAGTACTTC
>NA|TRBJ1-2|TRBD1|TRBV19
CASSITNRGNYGYTF
TGTGCCAGTAGTATAACCAACAGGGGAAACTATGGCTACACCTTC
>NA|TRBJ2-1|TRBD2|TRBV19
CASSIDVTTSGGAGEQFF
TGTGCCAGTAGTATAGATGTCACGACTAGCGGGGGGGCGGGTGAGCAGTTCTTC
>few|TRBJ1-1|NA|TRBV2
CASSGEVRGWAFF
TGTGCCAGCAGTGGTGAAGTTCGGGGGTGGGCTTTCTTT
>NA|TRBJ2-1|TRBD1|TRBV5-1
CASSFGQGASGEQFF
TGCGCCAGCAGCTTTGGGCAGGGGGCGTCAGGGGAGCAGTTCTTC
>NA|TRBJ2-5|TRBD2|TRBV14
CASSQSSGLAGQETQYF
TGTGCCAGCAGCCAATCCTCGGGACTAGCGGGGCAAGAGACCCAGTACTTC
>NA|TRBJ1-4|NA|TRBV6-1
CASSKTPMANEKLFF
TGTGCCAGCAGTAAAACCCCAATGGCTAATGAAAAACTGTTTTTT
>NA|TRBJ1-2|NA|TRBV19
CASSISDTGYTF
TGTGCCAGTAGTATTTCTGACACTGGCTACACCTTC
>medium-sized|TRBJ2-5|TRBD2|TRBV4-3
CASSLLAGGPTETQYF
TGCGCCAGCAGCCTTCTGGCGGGGGGGCCGACAGAGACCCAGTACTTC
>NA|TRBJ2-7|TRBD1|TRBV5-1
CASSPRQGGSYEQYF
TGCGCCAGCAGCCCCCGACAGGGTGGGTCCTACGAGCAGTACTTC
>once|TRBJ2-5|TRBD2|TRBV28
CASSPLAGSPYF
TGTGCCAGCAGCCCTTTAGCGGGGTCTCCTTACTTC
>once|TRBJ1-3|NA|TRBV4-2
CASSQDWGNTIYF
TGTGCCAGCAGCCAAGATTGGGGAAACACCATATATTTT
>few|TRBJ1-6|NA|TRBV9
CASSVHTGGDSPLHF
TGTGCCAGCAGCGTCCACACAGGCGGGGATTCACCCCTCCACTTT
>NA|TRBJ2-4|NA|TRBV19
CASSVYTGSAKNIQYF
TGTGCCAGTAGTGTATATACAGGTAGCGCCAAAAACATTCAGTACTTC
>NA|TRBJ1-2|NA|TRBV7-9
CASSFPGKIGYTF
TGTGCCAGCAGCTTCCCAGGGAAAATTGGCTACACCTTC
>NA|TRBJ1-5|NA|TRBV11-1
CASSLRGNQPQHF
TGTGCCAGCAGCTTAAGGGGGAATCAGCCCCAGCATTTT
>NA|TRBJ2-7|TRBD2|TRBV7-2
CASSFQLAGAYEQYF
TGTGCCAGCAGCTTTCAGCTAGCGGGGGCCTACGAGCAGTACTTC
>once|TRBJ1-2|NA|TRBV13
CASSLVPGYGYTF
TGTGCCAGCAGCTTAGTTCCGGGGTATGGCTACACCTTC